A selection of T cell receptor beta chains follows, all from one sample in a study of T cell repertoires in cytomegalovirus infection. TCRdb reprocessed the reads with MiXCR, giving one entry per CDR3 protein. The top ten hold about 12% of the sample, which has about 770,000 distinct CDR3 sequences, 25% to 35% seen once. These TCRs are of unknown antigen specificity. This specimen consisted of cultured CD8+ T cells from PBMCs, obtained from culture after CMV antigen stimulation. The origin of the receptors is a human donor in good health (CMV status not recorded). Some clones in this sample may be carry-over from other donors' samples. The CDR3 runs from the conserved cysteine through the conserved F or W. A D gene is named only where the DNA matches it firmly. The size entry is marked missing in some rows and otherwise reads once, few, many or a size class.

size,D,J,V,DNA,CDR3
few,NA,TRBJ1-6,TRBV6-5,TGTGCCAGCGCCCGGGACATTGATTCACCCCTCCACTTT,CASARDIDSPLHF
NA,NA,TRBJ2-1,TRBV27,TGTGCCAGCGCCAGGGGGGGGGCCTACAATGAGCAGTTCTTC,CASARGGAYNEQFF
few,NA,TRBJ2-1,TRBV27,TGTGCCAGCAGTTTATCGTCCACCGTGGACAGAGACAATGAGCAGTTCTTC,CASSLSSTVDRDNEQFF
NA,NA,TRBJ2-3,TRBV9,TGTGCCAGCAGCGTACATTTAGGGGGGGATCTCACAGATACGCAGTATTTT,CASSVHLGGDLTDTQYF
NA,TRBD1,TRBJ1-5,TRBV2,TGTGCCAGCAGTGATAACAGGGGAGGGCAGCCCCAGCATTTT,CASSDNRGGQPQHF
many,NA,TRBJ1-1,TRBV24-1,TGTGCCACCAGTTTGGGGACTGAAGCTTTCTTT,CATSLGTEAFF
NA,NA,TRBJ1-1,TRBV19,TGTGCCAGTAGTATCGGTACGGGCATAACTGAAGCTTTCTTT,CASSIGTGITEAFF
NA,TRBD1,TRBJ2-2,TRBV4-1,TGCGCCAGCAGCCAAACATCCGGGACAGGTAACACCGGGGAGCTGTTTTTT,CASSQTSGTGNTGELFF
NA,NA,TRBJ2-5,TRBV7-6,TGTGCCAGCAGCCCTCCACAGGGATCGCCCGTCGAGACCCAGTACTTC,CASSPPQGSPVETQYF
NA,NA,TRBJ1-6,TRBV6-2/TRBV6-3,TGTGCCAGCAGTTTCCCGTGGTCACCCCTCCACTTT,CASSFPWSPLHF
NA,TRBD2,TRBJ2-3,TRBV10-3,TGTGCCATCAGAAGGACTAGCGGGGACACTAGCACAGATACGCAGTATTTT,CAIRRTSGDTSTDTQYF
few,NA,TRBJ1-1,TRBV2,TGTGCCAGCAGTGATGGGGATCCCCGCTTGAACACTGAAGCTTTCTTT,CASSDGDPRLNTEAFF
NA,NA,TRBJ1-5,TRBV27,TGTGCCAGCAGCCACTCCGGAGGGCGCAATCAGCCCCAGCATTTT,CASSHSGGRNQPQHF
NA,NA,TRBJ1-1,TRBV11-2,TGTGCCAGCAGCTTAGAGGTGACAGGACTCACTGAAGCTTTCTTT,CASSLEVTGLTEAFF
NA,NA,TRBJ1-5,TRBV4-3,TGCGCCAGCAGCCAAGAACGTAATCAGCCCCAGCATTTT,CASSQERNQPQHF
many,NA,TRBJ2-5,TRBV7-9,TGTGCCAGCAGCTCCCCGTGGCGCAGTCAAGAGACCCAGTACTTC,CASSSPWRSQETQYF
once,TRBD2,TRBJ2-1,TRBV5-1,TGCGCCAGCAGCTTGGATTGGACTAGCGGTTACAATGAGCAGTTCTTC,CASSLDWTSGYNEQFF